Below, 22 T cell receptor beta chains from the same sample are listed, as sequenced in a study of tumor-infiltrating lymphocytes in primary liver carcinoma. Unsorted bulk tissue (about 19-33 mg) underwent RNA and DNA co-extraction. Reverse transcription of approximately 0.55 ug total RNA with a constant-region primer produced TCR beta cDNA. A slightly modified ARM-PCR protocol with three nested multiplex PCR rounds produced these TCR beta libraries. The first two PCR rounds used TRBV1-TRBV30 forward primers with a C-beta reverse primer, about 10 cycles each. One entry per CDR3 protein, called by TCRdb with MiXCR from the multiplex PCR reads. The sample carries fewer than 150,000 distinct CDR3 sequences, around 62% recorded once. Sample: liver tumor tissue from sampling region 1. Subset reported: tumor region T1, superior pole. Receptors were obtained from a woman in her sixties with primary liver carcinoma and hepatitis B virus infection.

The CDR3 region is CASSRPGTGEELFF. The CDR3 region has the DNA TGTGCCAGCAGCCGACCCGGGACCGGCGAAGAACTGTTTTTT. V usage is TRBV7-9 and J usage is TRBJ1-4; a weak D match, TRBD1 (5 bases). V was trimmed by 5 bases and J by 12 bases, leaving 19 bases between them. Germline CDR1 SEHNR, CDR2 FQNEAQ (reference sequence). This CDR3 spans 14 amino acids.

A remark on this clonotype: No conserved phenylalanine or tryptophan is present at the end of the CDR3, so a read error is the likely explanation. The V call is TRBV11-1, the J call TRBJ1-2, with D possibly matching TRBD1 (6 bases). V shed 9 bases and J shed 4 bases, with 18 bases lying between them. CDR1 and CDR2 (germline): SGHAT, FQDESV (reference sequence). The CDR3 spans 14 residues. The CDR3 DNA reads as TGTGCCAGAAGCCTTATGGACAGCATCTATGGCTACACCTTA. This translates into CARSLMDSIYGYTL.

Notes on this clonotype: The conserved closing phenylalanine or tryptophan is absent in this CDR3, likely reflecting a read error. The rearrangement joins TRBV11-2 to TRBJ2-7; no definite D call. CDR1 is SGHAT, CDR2 FQNNGV, per germline. This CDR3 contains 15 residues. The CDR3 nucleotides are TGTGCCAGCGGCTTAGAGTGGTGGCAGGTCTACGAGCAGTACCTC. Translated: CASGLEWWQVYEQYL.

Many counts were recorded for this clonotype. The V and J genes are TRBV6-1 and TRBJ2-6, with 8 bases fitting TRBD1. Per the germline V gene, CDR1 is MNHNS and CDR2 is SASEGT. The CDR3 extends over 19 amino acids. The trim removed 2 bases at V and 1 base at J, leaving 10 bases unmatched. The CDR3 DNA is TGTGCCAGCAGTGAAAATCTCGTCAGGGGGCGATCTGGGGCCAACGTCCTGACTTTC. It encodes CASSENLVRGRSGANVLTF.

The genes are TRBV6-2 or TRBV6-3 and TRBJ2-7; 8 nucleotides align to TRBD1. Germline trimming cut 7 bases from V and 10 bases from J; bases unmatched to any gene: 18. Per germline, CDR1 MNHEY and CDR2 SVGEGT. The CDR3 loop spans 15 amino acids. CDR3 DNA sequence: TGTGCCAGCACCTTTCGACAGGGGCGAAACTACGGCCAGTACTTC. It is translated as CASTFRQGRNYGQYF.

This clonotype was counted ten times or more. The J gene is TRBJ2-2, the V gene TRBV5-4; perhaps TRBD1 as D (5 bases). The CDR3 totals 14 residues. The V gene lost 0 bases and the J gene lost 6 bases, with 9 bases spanning the gap. Germline values: CDR1 SGHNT, CDR2 YYREEE (reference sequence). In DNA, the CDR3 is TGTGCCAGCAGCTTGGGGACAAGTCCCGGGGAGCTGTTTTTT. It is translated as CASSLGTSPGELFF.

Concerning this clonotype itself: A much larger clone lies one base from this, so it may be a read error. This sequence joins TRBV10-2 and TRBJ2-7; TRBD2 might be the D (5 bases). The germline V and J ends were trimmed by 6 bases and 4 bases, with 10 bases remaining between them. Germline V gives CDR1 WSHSY, CDR2 SAAADI. CDR3 length: 12 residues. CDR3 in amino acids: CASRHGDYEQYF. The CDR3 DNA reads as TGCGCCAGCAGACACGGGGATTACGAGCAGTACTTC.

The chain carries TRBV5-1 and TRBJ1-2; no firm D call. The V gene lost 4 bases and the J gene lost 5 bases, with 12 bases spanning the gap. From germline, CDR1 is SGHRS and CDR2 YFSETQ. The CDR3 spans 13 residues. CDR3 residues: CASSPSDLYGYTF. The CDR3 bases are TGCGCCAGCAGCCCTTCGGACCTATATGGCTACACCTTC. Variable domain in full (rest from reference TRBV5-1 and TRBJ1-2): KAGVTQTPRYLIKTRGQQVTLSCSPISGHRSVSWYQQTPGQGLQFLFEYFSETQRNKGNFPGRFSGRQFSNSRSEMNVSTLELGDSALYLCASSPSDLYGYTFGSGTRLTVV.

The chain employs TRBV7-9 and TRBJ2-1, with TRBD1 matching 7 bases. Per germline, CDR1 SEHNR and CDR2 FQNEAQ (reference sequence). CDR3 size: 16 residues. J gave up 7 bases and V 4 bases, and 13 bases lay outside the gene matches. CDR3 protein: CASSSPEQGYVNEQFF. For the CDR3, the DNA is TGTGCCAGCAGCTCCCCTGAACAGGGGTACGTTAATGAGCAGTTCTTC.

This clonotype was detected only once. This may stem from a read error, because a much larger clone lies one nucleotide away. The CDR3 spells CASSAGGRRNTEAFF. The CDR3 nucleotides read TGCGCCAGCAGCGCCGGGGGAAGGAGGAACACTGAAGCTTTCTTT. The chain has TRBV5-1 and TRBJ1-1, with D possibly matching TRBD1 (5 bases). This CDR3 contains 15 residues. Trimming cost V 4 bases and J 1 base, with 14 bases left between them. The germline V gene encodes CDR1 SGHRS and CDR2 YFSETQ.

This clonotype was recorded a few times. The chain joins TRBV28 to TRBJ1-1; TRBD1 aligns across 8 bases. This CDR3 has 15 residues. Germline-derived CDR1 and CDR2 are MDHEN and SYDVKM. The V segment lost 7 bases and the J segment 10 bases; nucleotides outside the gene matches: 17. CDR3 amino acids: CASMHRTGNRNVAFF. The CDR3 DNA follows: TGTGCCAGCATGCACCGGACAGGGAATCGGAATGTAGCTTTCTTT.

For this clonotype: The junction shows a germline mismatch at one end, possibly a read error. The chain links TRBV11-1 to TRBJ2-2; TRBD1 is a possible D gene (5 bases). Germline lookup yields CDR1 SGHAT and CDR2 FQDESV (reference sequence). The CDR3 is 17 residues long. CDR3: CASSLFGIGANTGELFF. The CDR3, as DNA: TGTGCCAGCAGCCTATTTGGCATTGGGGCGAACACCGGAGAGCTGTTTTTT.

On this clonotype: An end of the junction differs from the germline gene, which may be a read error. The V gene is TRBV11-2, the J gene TRBJ2-2; D ambiguous. The CDR3 totals 16 residues. CDR1 SGHAT and CDR2 FQNNGV come from the germline V gene. CDR3 DNA: TGTGCCAGAAGCTTACTTTCGCTCCAGAGCACCGGGGAGCTGTTTTTT. It translates to CARSLLSLQSTGELFF.

A word on this clonotype: This may stem from a read error, because a much larger clone lies one nucleotide away. The chain has TRBV12-3 or TRBV12-4 and TRBJ1-2; D is unclear. The CDR3 has 12 residues. V was trimmed by 6 bases and J by 8 bases, leaving 13 bases between them. CDR3 in amino acids: CASSPWSGGYTF. In nucleotides, the CDR3 is TGTGCCAGCAGCCCCTGGTCCGGAGGCTACACCTTC.

Notes on this clonotype: A much larger clone differs from this one at a single base, so this may be a read error. The chain links TRBV6-5 to TRBJ2-4, with D possibly TRBD1 on 5 matching bases. V was pared by 2 bases and J by 12 bases, with 14 bases between. CDR1 is MNHEY and CDR2 is SVGAGI in the germline V gene. This CDR3 comprises 13 residues. CDR3 protein: CASSYNAQASQYF. The CDR3 nucleotides are TGTGCCAGCAGTTACAACGCACAGGCTTCTCAGTACTTC.

Comment on this clonotype: A much larger clone is a single base away; this may be a read error. This rearrangement joins TRBV30 to TRBJ1-5, with no clear D. The CDR3 spans 14 residues. The V end was cut by 4 bases, the J end by 6 bases, with 16 bases between. Germline V gives CDR1 GTSNPN, CDR2 SVGIG (reference sequence). CDR3 region: CAWTIQRLGQPQHF. CDR3 in DNA: TGTGCCTGGACCATACAGAGGTTGGGTCAGCCCCAGCATTTT.

This clonotype was found once. This sequence may be a read error, since a much larger clone differs from it by one base. V gene TRBV6-2 or TRBV6-3 combines with J gene TRBJ1-2; TRBD1 is a possible D gene (6 bases). CDR1 is MNHEY and CDR2 is SVGEGT in the germline V gene. This CDR3 comprises 13 residues. The CDR3 DNA is TGTACCAGCAGCATCGGCAGGGGTCGCGGCTACACCTTC. Residues: CTSSIGRGRGYTF.

This clonotype has only one observation. This CDR3 fails to terminate in the conserved phenylalanine or tryptophan, so it likely reflects a read error. The V gene is TRBV5-8, the J gene TRBJ2-1; 8 bases align to TRBD2. Germline values: CDR1 SGHTS, CDR2 YDEGEE. J was trimmed by 7 bases and V by 3 bases; bases with no gene match: 12. CDR3 size: 16 residues. CDR3 in amino acids: CASSSPGTSNWNEQFL. CDR3 nucleotides: TGTGCCAGCAGCTCCCCCGGGACTAGTAATTGGAATGAGCAGTTCCTC.

This clonotype was found many times. The gene calls are TRBV29-1 and TRBJ2-2; D perhaps matches TRBD1 (6 bases). The CDR3 runs 14 residues. Germline V gene data show CDR1 as SQVTM and CDR2 as ANQGSEA. V was cut by 4 bases and J by 6 bases, with 15 bases left in between. CDR3 nucleotides: TGCAGCGTTGCACAGGGTTTTTATTCCGGGGAGCTGTTTTTT. Translation gives CSVAQGFYSGELFF.

A remark on this clonotype: This clone may be a read error of a much larger clone one base away. The chain employs TRBV29-1 and TRBJ2-1; TRBD2 is a possible D gene (5 bases). The V and J ends lost 6 bases and 10 bases respectively, with 19 bases between them. The CDR3 totals 13 residues. Germline assignment: CDR1 SQVTM and CDR2 ANQGSEA. This CDR3 reads CSVASWRLREQFF. CDR3 bases: TGCAGCGTGGCTAGCTGGAGACTGCGGGAGCAGTTCTTC.

The sample holds one count of this clonotype. A much larger clone differs by one base, so this may be a read error. The chain recombines TRBV5-4 with TRBJ1-2, with D tentatively TRBD1 (5 bases). This CDR3 spans 13 amino acids. From germline, CDR1 is SGHNT and CDR2 YYREEE (reference sequence). Trimming cost V 2 bases and J 4 bases, with 9 bases left between them. CDR3 region: CASSLGHIYGYTF. Here the CDR3 DNA reads TGTGCCAGCAGCTTAGGACACATCTATGGCTACACCTTC.

With respect to this clonotype: Germline is not matched at one junction end, which may reflect a read error. The V call is TRBV11-2, the J call TRBJ1-2; 8 bases map to TRBD1. CDR1 and CDR2 (germline): SGHAT, FQNNGV. The length of the CDR3 is 15 residues. The CDR3 sequence is CPSSSQGGYDYGYTF. The CDR3 coding sequence is TGTCCCAGCAGCTCACAGGGGGGCTATGACTATGGCTACACCTTC.